The 2 T cell receptor beta chains reported below all come from one sample, sequenced in a study of CD8 T cells in ankylosing spondylitis. TCRdb ran MiXCR on the 5' RACE reads and lists one entry per CDR3 protein. The data contain some 350,000 distinct CDR3 sequences, around 15% of them singletons. Sequenced: blood, either unsorted or a sorted T cell fraction (not recorded which). The receptors derive from a male donor with ankylosing spondylitis or in good health (not recorded which).

The V and J genes are TRBV2 and TRBJ1-1, with D possibly TRBD1 on 6 matching bases. The CDR3 is 14 residues long. Germline V gene sequence: CDR1 SNHLY, CDR2 FYNNEI. Between the trimmed V and J ends, which lost 7 bases and 8 bases, there was a span of 20 bases. The CDR3 DNA is TGTGCCAGCAATCGCCGGGACACTTCCATGGAAGCTTTCTTT. Amino acids: CASNRRDTSMEAFF.

A remark on this clonotype: A read error may produce the germline difference seen at one junction end. The chain combines TRBV3-1 with TRBJ1-5; D is undetermined. The CDR3 loop spans 14 amino acids. CDR1 is LGHDT, CDR2 YNNKEL, per germline (reference sequence). The CDR3 here is CASSPIFVRTSLDF. Here the CDR3 DNA reads TGTGCCAGCAGCCCCATCTTCGTAAGGACCTCCCTCGACTTT.